This T cell receptor beta chain was observed in a study of OX40 agonist ivuxolimab in advanced cancers. Across the study: Subjects had a mean age of 60 years, with a range of roughly 20 to 79; 82.7% were male. Eligibility rules accepted prior anti-PD-1, anti-PD-L1 or anti-CTLA-4 therapy, and around 43% had some.

CDR1 and CDR2 from the germline V gene are MNHNY and SVGAGI (reference sequence). J was trimmed by 3 bases and V by 7 bases; bases with no gene match: 4. CDR3 length: 14 amino acids. Overall study findings and caveats: Within 6 weeks, CD4+ and CD8+ blood T cells expanded clonally at 0.1 to 3.0 mg/kg. Fewer expanded clones were found on average in CD4+ than in CD8+ T cells.

Note on this clone: The target antigen is unknown.

Produced via immunoSEQ multiplex PCR; TCRdb's table is partial and in-frame only. The sample yields tens of thousands of clones, 80% to 90% seen once. The chain employs TRBV6-6 and TRBJ2-7; 12 nucleotides match TRBD2. Sequences were derived from CD4+ or CD8+ T cells sorted from blood, sampled in a trial of the OX40 agonist ivuxolimab. The receptor was isolated from an adult with an advanced solid tumor such as melanoma, head and neck, liver or kidney cancer. Here the CDR3 reads CASTSSGRVYEQYF. As DNA, the CDR3 is TGTGCCAGCACCTCTAGCGGGAGGGTCTACGAGCAGTACTTC.